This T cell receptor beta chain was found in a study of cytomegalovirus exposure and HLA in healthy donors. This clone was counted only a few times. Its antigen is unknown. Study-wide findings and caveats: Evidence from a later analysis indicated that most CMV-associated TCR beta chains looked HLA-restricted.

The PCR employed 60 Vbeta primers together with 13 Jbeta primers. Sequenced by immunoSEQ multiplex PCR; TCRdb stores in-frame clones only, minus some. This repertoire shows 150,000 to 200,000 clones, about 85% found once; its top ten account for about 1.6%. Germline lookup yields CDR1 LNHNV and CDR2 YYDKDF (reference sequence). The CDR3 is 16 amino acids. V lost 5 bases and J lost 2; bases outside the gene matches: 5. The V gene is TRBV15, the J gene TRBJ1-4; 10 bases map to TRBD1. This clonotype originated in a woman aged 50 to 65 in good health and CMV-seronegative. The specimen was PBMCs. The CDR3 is CATSLPGQGTNEKLFF. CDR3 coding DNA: TGTGCCACCAGCCTGCCGGGACAGGGGACTAATGAAAAACTGTTTTTT.